Below, 2 T cell receptor beta chains from the same sample are listed, as sequenced in a study of blood T cells in healthy people across ages. Then a second PCR, running roughly 7 to 11 cycles, was carried out with a sample-barcoded 5' primer and a J-beta primer mix. TCRdb passed the 5' RACE reads through MiXCR, listing each CDR3 protein once. The sample includes over 600,000 distinct CDR3 sequences, approximately 53% of them seen just once. The sequencing input was blood. The receptor set was obtained from a man in his forties in good health.

This clonotype was observed once. The chain links TRBV6-2 or TRBV6-3 to TRBJ2-5; either TRBD1 or TRBD2 may supply D (6 bases each). Trimming pared 7 bases from V and 11 bases from J, leaving 29 bases between. This CDR3 has 16 amino acids. Germline CDR1 reads MNHEY; CDR2 reads SVGEGT. In DNA, the CDR3 is TGTGCCAGCAACTCCCGGATGGGGGGACATTACAATGAGCAGTACTTC. This sequence encodes CASNSRMGGHYNEQYF.

The V and J genes are TRBV29-1 and TRBJ2-7, with TRBD1 matching over 8 bases. V shed 6 bases and J 3 bases; nucleotides not matched to a gene: 19. The germline gives CDR1 SQVTM, CDR2 ANQGSEA. This CDR3 spans 17 amino acids. CDR3 in DNA: TGCAGCGTGGAGAGGAAAAGCACAGGGGGAGTGGTCTACGAGCAGTACTTC. It codes for CSVERKSTGGVVYEQYF.